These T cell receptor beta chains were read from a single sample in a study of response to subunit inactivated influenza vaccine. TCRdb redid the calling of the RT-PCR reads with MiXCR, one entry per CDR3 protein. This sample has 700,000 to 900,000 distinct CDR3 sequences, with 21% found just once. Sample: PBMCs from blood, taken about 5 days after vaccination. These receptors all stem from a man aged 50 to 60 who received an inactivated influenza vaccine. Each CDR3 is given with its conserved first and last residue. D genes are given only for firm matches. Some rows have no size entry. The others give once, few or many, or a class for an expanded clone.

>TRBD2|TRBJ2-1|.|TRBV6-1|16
TGTGCCAGCAGTGAACTGACTAGCTCCATCCACAATGAGCAGTTCTTC
CASSELTSSIHNEQFF
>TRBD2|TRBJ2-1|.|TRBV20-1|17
TGCAGTGCTAGAGATTCAGCGGGAATCTATACCTACAATGAGCAGTTCTTC
CSARDSAGIYTYNEQFF
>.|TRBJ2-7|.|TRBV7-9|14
TGTGCCAGCAGCTTAACAGGGCACTCCTACGAGCAGTACTTC
CASSLTGHSYEQYF
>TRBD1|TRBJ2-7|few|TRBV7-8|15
TGTGCCAGCAGCCTCAGGGGGCCGGCTAACTACGAGCAGTACTTC
CASSLRGPANYEQYF
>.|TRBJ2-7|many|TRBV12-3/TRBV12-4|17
TGTGCCAGCAGTTGGGACCAGACAGGGAGGGTCTCCTACGAGCAGTACTTC
CASSWDQTGRVSYEQYF
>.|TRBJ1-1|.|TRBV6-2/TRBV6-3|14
TGTGCCAGCAGTTACTTCGCACCCAGCACTGAAGCTTTCTTT
CASSYFAPSTEAFF
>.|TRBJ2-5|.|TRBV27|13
TGTGCCAGCAGTCCACGCCGAGCCGAGACCCAGTACTTC
CASSPRRAETQYF
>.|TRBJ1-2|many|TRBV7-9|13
TGTGCCAGCAGCTTAGCGCTTGGGGACGGCTACACCTTC
CASSLALGDGYTF
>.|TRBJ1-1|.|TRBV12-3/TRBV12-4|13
TGTGCCAGCAGAGATCCGGGGAACACTGAAGCTTTCTTT
CASRDPGNTEAFF
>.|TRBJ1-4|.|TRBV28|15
TGTGCCAGCAGTCCACATTGGGGCGAGAATGAAAAACTGTTTTTT
CASSPHWGENEKLFF
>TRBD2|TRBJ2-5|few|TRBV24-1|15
TGTGCCACCAGTGACACTAGCGGGGGCTGGGAGACCCAGTACTTC
CATSDTSGGWETQYF
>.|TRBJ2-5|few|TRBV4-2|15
TGTGCCAGCAGCCAAGATGGGGGGCTAAAAGAGACCCAGTACTTC
CASSQDGGLKETQYF
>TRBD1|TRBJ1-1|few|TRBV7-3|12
TGTGCCAGCAGCCAACCAGGGGGCAAAGCTTTCTTT
CASSQPGGKAFF
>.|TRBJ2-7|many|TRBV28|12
TGTGCCAGCAGCTTAGGGGGACGCGAGCAGTACTTC
CASSLGGREQYF
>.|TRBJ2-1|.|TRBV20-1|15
TGCAGTGCTAGAATAAGACTAGGAGAACCCAATGAGCAGTTCTTC
CSARIRLGEPNEQFF
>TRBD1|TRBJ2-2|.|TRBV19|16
TGTGCCAGTAGTGTACGGACAGGGCTCAACACCGGGGAGCTGTTTTTT
CASSVRTGLNTGELFF
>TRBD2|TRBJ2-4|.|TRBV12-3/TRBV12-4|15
TGTGCCAGCAGTAAGACTAGCGGGAGGGGAAACATTCAGTACTTC
CASSKTSGRGNIQYF
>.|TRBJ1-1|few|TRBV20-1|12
TGCAGTGCTAGCGACGGTAAAACTGAAGCTTTCTTT
CSASDGKTEAFF